This T cell receptor beta chain was obtained from a study of blood T cell repertoires in COVID-19. This table comes from immunoSEQ multiplex PCR, and its TCRdb copy is limited to in-frame clones, with some not included. The repertoire holds 200,000 to 250,000 clones, with 83% as singletons. Trimming removed 5 bases from V and 4 bases from J; junction bases left unmatched: 7. Germline assignment: CDR1 SNHLY and CDR2 FYNNEI. The CDR3 has 15 amino acids. Sequencing was carried out using peripheral blood. The chain links TRBV2 to TRBJ1-4; 7 bases are shared with TRBD1. The receptor was isolated from a woman in her thirties with COVID-19, enrolled during active disease. The CDR3 DNA follows: TGTGCCAGCAGTCCTGAGGGGGCGGGTAATGAAAAACTGTTTTTT. Its translation: CASSPEGAGNEKLFF.